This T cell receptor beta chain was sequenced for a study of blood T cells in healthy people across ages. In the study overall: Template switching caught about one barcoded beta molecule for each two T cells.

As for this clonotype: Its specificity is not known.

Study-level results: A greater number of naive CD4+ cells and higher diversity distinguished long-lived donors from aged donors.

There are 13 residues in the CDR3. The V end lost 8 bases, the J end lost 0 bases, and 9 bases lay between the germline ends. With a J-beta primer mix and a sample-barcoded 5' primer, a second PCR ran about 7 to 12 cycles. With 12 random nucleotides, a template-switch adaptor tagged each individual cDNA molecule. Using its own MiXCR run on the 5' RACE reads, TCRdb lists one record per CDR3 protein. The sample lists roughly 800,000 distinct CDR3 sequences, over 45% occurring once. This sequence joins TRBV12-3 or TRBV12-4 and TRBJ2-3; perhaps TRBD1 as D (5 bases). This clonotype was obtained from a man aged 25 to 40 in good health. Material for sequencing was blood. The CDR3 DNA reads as TGTGCCAGCGGGGCAGCTAGCACAGATACGCAGTATTTT. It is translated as CASGAASTDTQYF.